This T cell receptor (beta chain) originates from a study of technical replicates of blood from a few donors. The CDR3 extends over 16 amino acids. Germline values: CDR1 SGHVS, CDR2 FQNEAQ. V lost 1 base to trimming and J lost 8 bases; unmatched junction nucleotides: 10. Some clones are missing from TCRdb's copy, which holds only in-frame ones; the method was immunoSEQ multiplex PCR. In the table there are 75,000 to 95,000 clones, just under 95% of which are singletons. This sequence originates from a human donor in good health. Sequenced: T cells isolated from PBMCs. This chain uses TRBV7-8 with TRBJ1-4; 7 nucleotides align to TRBD1. In DNA form, the CDR3 reads TGTGCCAGCAGCTTAGTTGCGGGACAGACAGAAGAAAAACTGTTTTTT. Translation: CASSLVAGQTEEKLFF.